A single TCR beta chain is shown here with its context. The junction departs from germline at one end; a sequencing error may be responsible. All patients were untreated before thyroid surgery. The data derive from a study of metastatic and nonmetastatic thyroid tumors. Overall study context: Peripheral blood and tumor or nodule samples from malignant and benign thyroid patients were compared.

CDR3 length equals 13 residues. The germline CDR1 and CDR2 sequences are SGHNT and YYREEE (reference sequence). Per the original methods: CDR3 differences across clinicopathological groups were used to build a distant-metastasis classifier for papillary thyroid cancer. With MiXCR, TCRdb called clones anew from the PCR reads. The V and J calls come from TCRdb's annotation, not from the publication. The table shows approximately 37,000 clones, with 20% to 25% occurring only once. The genes are TRBV5-4 and TRBJ1-2, with TRBD1 as a possible D gene (6 bases). The clonotype originates from a male donor with papillary thyroid cancer or a benign thyroid nodule (not recorded which). Some clones in this sample may be carry-over from other donors' samples. Sequencing was done on a sample of tumor tissue. CDR3 loop: CASGFSGVHGYTF. For the CDR3, the DNA is TGTGCCAGCGGCTTTTCAGGGGTCCATGGCTACACCTTC.